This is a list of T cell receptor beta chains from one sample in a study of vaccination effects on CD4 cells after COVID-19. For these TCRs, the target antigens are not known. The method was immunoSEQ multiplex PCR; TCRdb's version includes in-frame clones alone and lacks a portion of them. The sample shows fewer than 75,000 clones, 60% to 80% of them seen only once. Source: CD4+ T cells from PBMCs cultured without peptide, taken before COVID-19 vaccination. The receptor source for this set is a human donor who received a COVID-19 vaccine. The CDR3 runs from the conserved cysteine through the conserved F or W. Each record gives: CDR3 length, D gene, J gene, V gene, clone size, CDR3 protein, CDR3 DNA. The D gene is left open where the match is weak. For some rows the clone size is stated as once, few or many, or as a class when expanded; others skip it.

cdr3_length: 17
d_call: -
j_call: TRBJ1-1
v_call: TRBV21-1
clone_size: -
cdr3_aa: CASSKVAVKGCFPEAFF
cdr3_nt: TGTGCCAGCAGCAAAGTCGCAGTTAAGGGGTGTTTTCCTGAAGCTTTCTTT

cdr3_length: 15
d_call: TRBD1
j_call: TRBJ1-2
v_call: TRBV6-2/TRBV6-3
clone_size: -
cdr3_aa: CASSPETGRGYGYTF
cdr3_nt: TGTGCCAGCAGTCCAGAGACAGGGAGAGGATATGGCTACACCTTC

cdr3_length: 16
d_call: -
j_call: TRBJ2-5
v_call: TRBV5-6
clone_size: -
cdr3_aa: CASSLRTSTHQETQYF
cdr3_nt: TGTGCCAGCAGCTTACGGACAAGTACACATCAAGAGACCCAGTACTTC

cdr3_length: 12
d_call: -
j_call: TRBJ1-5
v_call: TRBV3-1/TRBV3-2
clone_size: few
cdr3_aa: CASSHKNQPQHF
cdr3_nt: TGTGCCAGCAGCCACAAAAATCAGCCCCAGCATTTT

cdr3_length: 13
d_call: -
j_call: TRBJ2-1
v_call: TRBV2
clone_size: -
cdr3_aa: CASKGNSYNEQFF
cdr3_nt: TGTGCCAGCAAGGGGAACTCCTACAATGAGCAGTTCTTC

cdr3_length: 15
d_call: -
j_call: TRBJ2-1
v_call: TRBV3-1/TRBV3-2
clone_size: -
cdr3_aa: CASSARAAGHNEQFF
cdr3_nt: TGTGCCAGCAGCGCCCGGGCAGCGGGCCACAATGAGCAGTTCTTC

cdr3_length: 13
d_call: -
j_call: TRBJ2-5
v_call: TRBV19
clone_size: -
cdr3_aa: CASSWGRSETQYF
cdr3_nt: TGTGCCAGTAGTTGGGGACGGTCAGAGACCCAGTACTTC

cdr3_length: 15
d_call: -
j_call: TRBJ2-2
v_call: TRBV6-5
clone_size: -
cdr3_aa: CASSYSNRGIGELFF
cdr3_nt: TGTGCCAGCAGTTACTCGAACCGAGGGATCGGGGAGCTGTTTTTT

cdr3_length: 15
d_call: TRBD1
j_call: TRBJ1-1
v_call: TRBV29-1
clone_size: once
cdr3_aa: CSVEGGRGQWTEAFF
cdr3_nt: TGCAGCGTTGAAGGGGGTAGGGGGCAATGGACTGAAGCTTTCTTT

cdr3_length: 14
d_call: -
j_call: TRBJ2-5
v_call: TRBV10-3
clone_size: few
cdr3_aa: CAISGGEGTETQYF
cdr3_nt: TGTGCCATCAGTGGAGGCGAGGGTACGGAGACCCAGTACTTC

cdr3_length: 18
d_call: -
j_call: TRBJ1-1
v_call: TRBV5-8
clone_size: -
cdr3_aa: CASSLRIAGGAMNTEAFF
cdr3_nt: TGTGCCAGCAGCTTAAGGATAGCGGGGGGCGCCATGAACACTGAAGCTTTCTTT

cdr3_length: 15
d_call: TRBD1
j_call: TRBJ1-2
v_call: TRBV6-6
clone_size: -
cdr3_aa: CASSGGTGPFVGYTF
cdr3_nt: TGTGCCAGCAGTGGGGGGACAGGCCCCTTTGTTGGCTACACCTTC

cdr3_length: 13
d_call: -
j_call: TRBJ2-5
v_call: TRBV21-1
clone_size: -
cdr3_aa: CASSNGSQETQYF
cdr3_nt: TGTGCCAGCAGCAACGGATCCCAAGAGACCCAGTACTTC

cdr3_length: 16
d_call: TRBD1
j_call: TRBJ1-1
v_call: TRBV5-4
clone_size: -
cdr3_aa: CASSPPGGVENTEAFF
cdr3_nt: TGTGCCAGCAGCCCACCAGGGGGTGTGGAGAACACTGAAGCTTTCTTT

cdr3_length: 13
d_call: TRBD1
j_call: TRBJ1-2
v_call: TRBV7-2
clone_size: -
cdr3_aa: CASSRDRGYGYTF
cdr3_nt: TGTGCCAGCAGCCGGGACAGGGGCTATGGCTACACCTTC

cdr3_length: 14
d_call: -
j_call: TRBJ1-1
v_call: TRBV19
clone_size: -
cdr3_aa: CASSHSGKNTEAFF
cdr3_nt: TGTGCCAGTAGCCATTCCGGGAAGAACACTGAAGCTTTCTTT

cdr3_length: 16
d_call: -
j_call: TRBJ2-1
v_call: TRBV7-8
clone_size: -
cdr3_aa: CASTSLPGQPQGEQFF
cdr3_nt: TGTGCCAGCACCTCTCTTCCCGGACAGCCCCAAGGGGAGCAGTTCTTC

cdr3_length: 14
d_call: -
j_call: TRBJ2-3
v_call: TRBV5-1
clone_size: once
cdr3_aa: CASTADGPTDTQYF
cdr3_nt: TGCGCCAGCACCGCGGACGGACCCACAGATACGCAGTATTTT